Below, 27 T cell receptor beta chains from the same sample are listed, as sequenced in a study of response to subunit inactivated influenza vaccine. TCRdb re-derived calls from the RT-PCR reads in MiXCR, one entry per CDR3 protein. The data hold under 750,000 distinct CDR3 sequences, with over 9.5% observed a single time. Sample: PBMCs from blood, taken on the day of vaccination. All receptors come from a man in his forties or fifties who received an inactivated influenza vaccine.

The sample holds many counts of this clonotype. The V gene is TRBV28, the J gene TRBJ1-2; D perhaps matches TRBD1 (5 bases). The CDR3 has 14 amino acids. The germline gives CDR1 MDHEN, CDR2 SYDVKM. V lost 6 bases to trimming and J lost 5 bases, with 16 bases between them. The CDR3 DNA is TGTGCCAGCAGCCAAGGGGTGAGGGGATATGGCTACACCTTC. It codes for CASSQGVRGYGYTF.

The chain couples TRBV6-1 to TRBJ2-2; the D is unclear. Germline V gene sequence: CDR1 MNHNS, CDR2 SASEGT. Trimming pared 6 bases from V and 6 bases from J, leaving 11 bases between. The CDR3 spans 13 residues. The CDR3 spells CASSWAVSGELFF. In nucleotides, the CDR3 is TGTGCCAGCAGCTGGGCAGTCTCCGGGGAGCTGTTTTTT.

This clonotype was found many times. The chain uses TRBV24-1 and TRBJ2-1, with 11 bases lining up with TRBD2. With 3 bases clipped from V and 7 bases from J, the junction kept 4 bases outside the gene matches. Per germline, CDR1 KGHDR and CDR2 SFDVKD. This CDR3 region has 15 residues. The CDR3 sequence: CATSDPRTSGNEQFF. CDR3 coding DNA: TGTGCCACCAGTGATCCCAGGACTAGCGGGAATGAGCAGTTCTTC.

This clonotype was counted at least ten times. The chain has TRBV15 and TRBJ2-1; 9 nucleotides line up with TRBD2. The CDR3 loop spans 13 amino acids. V dropped 5 bases and J dropped 9; count of bases not matched to a gene: 5. Germline values: CDR1 LNHNV, CDR2 YYDKDF (reference sequence). DNA of the CDR3: TGTGCCACCAGCCTAGCGGGGTTTGGTGAGCAGTTCTTC. This sequence encodes CATSLAGFGEQFF.

This chain joins TRBV5-5 and TRBJ2-1, with TRBD1 matching over 9 bases. The junction had 8 bases not matched to a gene; V was cut back by 0 bases and J by 7 bases. Germline values: CDR1 SGHKS, CDR2 YYEKEE (reference sequence). The CDR3 sequence is 16 residues long. CDR3: CASSLAVGTGCNEQFF. In nucleotides, the CDR3 is TGTGCCAGCAGCTTGGCCGTCGGGACAGGGTGTAATGAGCAGTTCTTC.

This clonotype was counted ten times or more. The chain links TRBV12-3 or TRBV12-4 to TRBJ2-7, with TRBD1 matching over 8 bases. This CDR3 has 12 residues. V lost 6 bases to trimming and J lost 6 bases; unmatched junction nucleotides: 4. CDR3 coding DNA: TGTGCCAGCAGCTCGACAGGGGTCGAGCAGTACTTC. Translation: CASSSTGVEQYF.

This chain uses TRBV19 with TRBJ2-7, with D possibly being TRBD1 (6 bases). The CDR3 extends over 13 amino acids. V lost 8 bases and J lost 3, with 14 bases in between. CDR1 LNHDA and CDR2 SQIVND come from the germline V gene (reference sequence). The CDR3 nucleotides are TGTGCCAGTCGCCGAGTGGACAGCTACGAGCAGTACTTC. Protein: CASRRVDSYEQYF.

This clonotype was found a few times. The chain links TRBV11-2 to TRBJ2-7; the D is unclear. The CDR3 consists of 13 residues. The V gene's germline CDR1 is SGHAT and CDR2 FQNNGV. Trimming removed 1 base at V and 1 base at J, with 5 bases between. CDR3 loop: CASSLVWSYEQYF. CDR3 sequence (DNA): TGTGCCAGCAGCTTAGTCTGGTCCTACGAGCAGTACTTC.

V and J are TRBV7-2 and TRBJ1-1, with 10 nucleotides matching TRBD1. The CDR3 covers 13 residues. V trimming: 5 bases; J trimming: 9 bases; junction bases outside the gene matches: 6. Germline V lookup: CDR1 SGHTA, CDR2 FQGNSA. The CDR3 sequence is CASSDGTGVKAFF. The CDR3 DNA is TGTGCCAGCAGCGATGGGACAGGGGTGAAAGCTTTCTTT.

This clonotype was seen more than once but under ten times. CDR3 sequence (DNA): TGTGCCAGCAGCTTCGAGGATGAAAAACTGTTTTTT. Translating gives CASSFEDEKLFF. V usage is TRBV12-3 or TRBV12-4 and J usage is TRBJ1-4; no clear D gene. This CDR3 is built from 12 residues. Trimming removed 6 bases at V and 6 bases at J, with 8 bases between.

This clonotype came up many times. The J gene is TRBJ1-5, the V gene TRBV12-3 or TRBV12-4; 12 bases are a match to TRBD1. V gave up 1 base and J gave up 0 bases; unmatched junction bases: 4. The CDR3 length is 18 residues. In DNA form, the CDR3 reads TGTGCCAGCAGTTTAGTGGGGACAGGGGGCACTAGCAATCAGCCCCAGCATTTT. This sequence encodes CASSLVGTGGTSNQPQHF.

The V call is TRBV20-1, the J call TRBJ1-5; D is undetermined. The CDR3 consists of 14 residues. Trimming left V 5 bases short and J 0 bases short, with 11 bases between. The germline V gene encodes CDR1 DFQATT and CDR2 SNEGSKA (reference sequence). CDR3 amino acids: CSAQWSNSNQPQHF. DNA of the CDR3: TGCAGTGCTCAATGGTCCAATAGCAATCAGCCCCAGCATTTT.

The chain is built from TRBV30 and TRBJ1-2; D not certain. Germline V gene lookup returns CDR1 GTSNPN and CDR2 SVGIG (reference sequence). Trimming took off 5 bases at V and 1 base at J, with 14 bases between the two ends. The CDR3 has 14 residues. The CDR3 nucleotides read TGTGCCTGGGATCAGGAGAGGGTTAACTATGGCTACACCTTC. Protein product: CAWDQERVNYGYTF.

V is TRBV9 and J is TRBJ2-5; possibly TRBD1 for D (6 bases). The CDR3 spans 16 residues. Germline V lookup: CDR1 SGDLS, CDR2 YYNGEE. V lost 4 bases and J lost 2, with 18 bases in between. This CDR3 reads CASSKGHRAMQETQYF. CDR3 coding DNA: TGTGCCAGCAGCAAAGGGCACAGGGCTATGCAAGAGACCCAGTACTTC.

This clonotype has a handful of counts. CDR3 nucleotides: TGTGCCAGCAGTCAAACGTGGTGGAATGAGCAGTTCTTC. It yields the protein CASSQTWWNEQFF. The chain combines TRBV6-1 with TRBJ2-1; D not resolved. This CDR3 has 13 amino acids. Germline CDR1 is MNHNS and CDR2 is SASEGT. The ends were cut back, 5 bases at V and 7 bases at J, with 12 bases in the middle.

The count of this clonotype is one. The rearrangement uses TRBV7-2 and TRBJ2-1; 12 nucleotides align to TRBD2. The ends lost 5 bases at V and 0 bases at J; junction bases unmatched: 5. CDR1 is SGHTA and CDR2 is FQGNSA in the germline V gene. The CDR3 extends over 17 amino acids. CDR3 amino acids: CASSIRTSGVSYNEQFF. As DNA, the CDR3 is TGTGCCAGCAGCATCCGGACTAGCGGGGTCTCCTACAATGAGCAGTTCTTC.

This clonotype was counted a few times. V and J are TRBV6-5 and TRBJ2-2, with 10 bases aligning to TRBD1. Trimming at V came to 4 bases and at J to 4 bases, leaving 3 bases not matched to a gene. There are 15 residues in the CDR3. The germline gives CDR1 MNHEY, CDR2 SVGAGI. The CDR3 nucleotides read TGTGCCAGCAGTTCCAGGACAGGGGGCACCGGGGAGCTGTTTTTT. Encoded protein: CASSSRTGGTGELFF.

V usage is TRBV20-1 and J usage is TRBJ2-1; D might be TRBD2 (6 bases). Germline CDR1 is DFQATT and CDR2 is SNEGSKA (reference sequence). The CDR3 has 11 amino acids. The CDR3 sequence is CRIVGGNEQFF. The CDR3 coding sequence is TGCAGGATCGTCGGGGGCAATGAGCAGTTCTTC.

The rearrangement uses TRBV20-1 and TRBJ2-7; 8 bases align to TRBD1. V shed 5 bases and J 3 bases; nucleotides not matched to a gene: 9. The V gene's germline CDR1 is DFQATT and CDR2 SNEGSKA (reference sequence). The CDR3 consists of 14 residues. Written as DNA, the CDR3 is TGCAGTGCTCCTGGGGGCAGGGGGCTCTACGAGCAGTACTTC. Amino acid sequence: CSAPGGRGLYEQYF.

This clonotype was counted many times. The V gene is TRBV3-1, the J gene TRBJ2-3, with D perhaps matching TRBD1 or TRBD2 (5 bases each). CDR1 is LGHDT and CDR2 is YNNKEL in the germline V gene (reference sequence). V lost 3 bases, J lost 8 bases, and 12 bases lay in between. This CDR3 is built from 13 residues. This CDR3 reads CASSQFEGSTQYF. DNA for the CDR3: TGTGCCAGCAGCCAGTTCGAGGGGAGTACGCAGTATTTT.

The rearrangement links TRBV6-1 to TRBJ1-3; a weak D match, TRBD1 (6 bases). Germline V gene data show CDR1 as MNHNS and CDR2 as SASEGT. Trimming took off 6 bases at V and 0 bases at J, with 12 bases between the two ends. The CDR3 totals 15 residues. The DNA for the CDR3 is TGTGCCAGCAGACCCGCAGGGGTCTCTGGAAACACCATATATTTT. Protein: CASRPAGVSGNTIYF.

This clonotype was observed a handful of times. This chain joins TRBV7-2 and TRBJ2-3, with TRBD2 matching 11 bases. Germline-derived CDR1 and CDR2 are SGHTA and FQGNSA. The CDR3 length is 16 residues. V shed 3 bases and J 8 bases; nucleotides not matched to a gene: 10. The CDR3 protein is CASSFTSGSLTGTQYF. CDR3 DNA sequence: TGTGCCAGCAGCTTTACTAGCGGGAGCCTTACCGGTACGCAGTATTTT.

The table lists this clonotype with a few counts. J is TRBJ2-5 and V is TRBV20-1, with 8 bases identical to TRBD1. There are 12 residues in the CDR3. Germline trimming cut 6 bases from V and 2 bases from J; bases unmatched to any gene: 2. Germline values: CDR1 DFQATT, CDR2 SNEGSKA (reference sequence). CDR3 in amino acids: CSANRGQETQYF. CDR3 bases: TGCAGTGCAAACAGGGGGCAAGAGACCCAGTACTTC.

This clonotype was counted at least ten times. In DNA, the CDR3 is TGTGCCAGCAGCCCGGCGGGACTAGCAACAGATACGCAGTATTTT. As protein: CASSPAGLATDTQYF. The rearrangement links TRBV7-2 to TRBJ2-3; 9 nucleotides agree with TRBD2. Trimming cost V 5 bases and J 3 bases; bases outside gene matches: 6. Germline V lookup: CDR1 SGHTA, CDR2 FQGNSA. The CDR3 consists of 15 residues.

The CDR3 protein is CSAPPWQADTQYF. CDR3 in DNA: TGCAGTGCTCCCCCCTGGCAGGCAGATACGCAGTATTTT. The rearrangement uses TRBV20-1 and TRBJ2-3; D is uncertain. CDR1 and CDR2 (germline): DFQATT, SNEGSKA (reference sequence). The CDR3 spans 13 residues. The ends were cut back, 5 bases at V and 4 bases at J, with 13 bases in the middle.

The chain joins TRBV7-2 to TRBJ1-1, with 7 bases fitting TRBD1. Per the germline V gene, CDR1 is SGHTA and CDR2 is FQGNSA. V lost 2 bases to trimming and J lost 5 bases; unmatched junction nucleotides: 8. The CDR3 sequence is 15 residues long. The chain's CDR3 is CASSLSRQGRTEAFF. For the CDR3, the DNA is TGTGCCAGCAGCTTAAGTAGACAGGGACGGACTGAAGCTTTCTTT. Full variable domain (outside the CDR3, taken from reference TRBV7-2 and TRBJ1-1): GAGVSQSPSNKVTEKGKDVELRCDPISGHTALYWYRQSLGQGLEFLIYFQGNSAPDKSGLPSDRFSAERTGGSVSTLTIQRTQQEDSAVYLCASSLSRQGRTEAFFGQGTRLTVV.

Many counts were recorded for this clonotype. The rearrangement joins TRBV2 to TRBJ2-4; D unclear. Germline CDR1 SNHLY, CDR2 FYNNEI. V lost 3 bases to trimming and J lost 1 base, with 13 bases between them. The CDR3 extends over 16 amino acids. The CDR3 is CASSDLGFYAKNIQYF. In nucleotides, the CDR3 is TGTGCCAGCAGTGATTTGGGGTTTTATGCCAAAAACATTCAGTACTTC.